The rows below give T cell receptor beta chains drawn from one sample of a study of beta chain features in type 1 diabetes. The assay was immunoSEQ multiplex PCR, and TCRdb's table has in-frame clones only and misses some. The sample carries about 900,000 clones, around a sixth recorded once. Sequenced material: naive CD4+ T cells from blood. The source is a young woman in good health. Each CDR3 is given with its conserved first and last residue. A D gene is named only where the DNA matches it firmly. Clone size appears in some rows only: once, few, many, or a class for an expanded clone.

size	J	V	D	CDR3	DNA
-	TRBJ2-5	TRBV13	TRBD2	CASSLAVSGTRAETQYF	TGTGCCAGCAGCTTAGCGGTTAGCGGGACACGGGCAGAGACCCAGTACTTC
-	TRBJ2-7	TRBV2	TRBD2	CASSVQAGGGQYF	TGTGCCAGCAGTGTTCAAGCGGGAGGGGGGCAGTACTTC
few	TRBJ2-1	TRBV7-9	-	CASSSQGGPFF	TGTGCCAGCAGCTCCCAGGGGGGTCCGTTCTTC
-	TRBJ2-1	TRBV5-1	TRBD1	CASSPQDRVFVSYNEQFF	TGCGCCAGCAGCCCACAGGACAGGGTATTTGTTTCCTACAATGAGCAGTTCTTC
-	TRBJ2-6	TRBV6-5	-	CASSLDSSGANVLTF	TGTGCCAGCAGTCTCGACAGTTCTGGGGCCAACGTCCTGACTTTC
-	TRBJ2-5	TRBV28	-	CASSAVGARETQYF	TGTGCCAGCAGCGCGGTCGGGGCCAGGGAGACCCAGTACTTC
-	TRBJ2-5	TRBV7-6	TRBD2	CASSLLAGVGETQYF	TGTGCCAGCAGCTTATTAGCGGGAGTAGGGGAGACCCAGTACTTC
few	TRBJ2-1	TRBV7-9	TRBD1	CASPETGGAFNEQFF	TGTGCCAGCCCCGAAACAGGGGGTGCGTTCAATGAGCAGTTCTTC
-	TRBJ2-3	TRBV2	TRBD1	CASSSDRADRDTQYF	TGTGCCAGCAGTAGCGACAGGGCAGATCGAGATACGCAGTATTTT
-	TRBJ1-6	TRBV10-3	TRBD1	CAIRENRGGASPLHF	TGTGCCATCAGGGAAAACAGGGGAGGGGCCTCACCCCTCCACTTT
few	TRBJ2-7	TRBV7-9	-	CASSGQSSYEQYF	TGTGCCAGCTCTGGACAGAGCTCCTACGAGCAGTACTTC
-	TRBJ2-3	TRBV5-6	-	CASSLGESRGSF	TGTGCCAGCAGTCTAGGGGAAAGCCGAGGATCTTTT
few	TRBJ2-2	TRBV9	-	CASSVAGGAGTGELFF	TGTGCCAGCAGCGTAGCTGGGGGAGCTGGCACCGGGGAGCTGTTTTTT
-	TRBJ2-7	TRBV6-6	-	CASSVTARGTYEQYF	TGTGCCAGCAGCGTTACGGCTCGGGGGACCTACGAGCAGTACTTC
-	TRBJ2-7	TRBV6-6	TRBD1	CASSYPGTGPYEQYF	TGTGCCAGCAGTTACCCCGGGACAGGGCCCTACGAGCAGTACTTC
few	TRBJ2-1	TRBV19	-	CASSNLGGHGGDEQFF	TGTGCCAGTAGTAATCTTGGGGGGCACGGAGGTGATGAGCAGTTCTTC
-	TRBJ2-1	TRBV4-2	TRBD2	CASSQAGLAGTNNEQFF	TGTGCCAGCAGCCAAGCGGGACTAGCGGGGACCAACAATGAGCAGTTCTTC
-	TRBJ1-5	TRBV18	-	CASSLRTTDQPQHF	TGTGCCAGCTCACTCCGTACTACAGATCAGCCCCAGCATTTT
-	TRBJ2-4	TRBV7-8	TRBD2	CASSSDPAGKNIQYF	TGTGCCAGCAGTTCGGATCCAGCGGGAAAAAACATTCAGTACTTC
-	TRBJ2-1	TRBV9	TRBD2	CASSAGSGISYNEQFF	TGTGCCAGCAGCGCCGGTAGCGGGATCTCCTACAATGAGCAGTTCTTC
-	TRBJ2-4	TRBV28	-	CASSRHIQYF	TGTGCCAGCAGTAGGCACATTCAGTACTTC
-	TRBJ1-2	TRBV6-6	-	CASSSRQVYGYTF	TGTGCCAGCAGCTCCAGACAGGTCTATGGCTACACCTTC
-	TRBJ2-7	TRBV6-6	-	CASITGDRGPPYEQYF	TGTGCCAGCATTACCGGGGATCGGGGCCCTCCCTACGAGCAGTACTTC
few	TRBJ1-2	TRBV5-4	-	CASSYPSAVYYGYTF	TGTGCCAGCAGCTATCCCAGCGCGGTTTACTATGGCTACACCTTC
few	TRBJ1-3	TRBV6-6	-	CASSFSPGPGNTIYF	TGTGCCAGCAGTTTTTCACCGGGGCCTGGAAACACCATATATTTT
-	TRBJ1-2	TRBV4-3	-	CASSQDWGRNYGYTF	TGCGCCAGCAGCCAAGATTGGGGCAGAAACTATGGCTACACCTTC
-	TRBJ2-3	TRBV15	TRBD2	CATSSSGSTDTQYF	TGTGCCACCAGCAGCAGCGGGAGTACAGATACGCAGTATTTT
-	TRBJ2-1	TRBV15	-	CATSRDPYNEQFF	TGTGCCACCAGCCGTGACCCCTACAATGAGCAGTTCTTC
-	TRBJ2-7	TRBV5-6	TRBD1	CASSLLDRYEQYF	TGTGCCAGCAGCTTGCTGGACAGGTACGAGCAGTACTTC
few	TRBJ2-5	TRBV13	TRBD2	CASSLGSLAGFKTQYF	TGTGCCAGCAGCTTAGGATCCCTAGCGGGATTCAAGACCCAGTACTTC
few	TRBJ2-5	TRBV7-3	-	CASSPQPGETQYF	TGTGCCAGCAGCCCCCAACCCGGAGAGACCCAGTACTTC
-	TRBJ1-3	TRBV6-1	-	CASILGQVNTIYF	-
few	TRBJ2-1	TRBV7-2	TRBD2	CASSFGTTPGEQFF	TGTGCCAGCAGCTTCGGGACTACTCCGGGTGAGCAGTTCTTC
-	TRBJ2-7	TRBV7-9	TRBD2	CASSLSYGGGTQEQYF	TGTGCCAGCAGCTTATCCTACGGGGGGGGAACCCAGGAGCAGTACTTC
few	TRBJ2-1	TRBV5-1	TRBD2	CASSLVPGRANNEQFF	TGCGCCAGCAGCTTGGTTCCCGGGAGGGCCAACAATGAGCAGTTCTTC